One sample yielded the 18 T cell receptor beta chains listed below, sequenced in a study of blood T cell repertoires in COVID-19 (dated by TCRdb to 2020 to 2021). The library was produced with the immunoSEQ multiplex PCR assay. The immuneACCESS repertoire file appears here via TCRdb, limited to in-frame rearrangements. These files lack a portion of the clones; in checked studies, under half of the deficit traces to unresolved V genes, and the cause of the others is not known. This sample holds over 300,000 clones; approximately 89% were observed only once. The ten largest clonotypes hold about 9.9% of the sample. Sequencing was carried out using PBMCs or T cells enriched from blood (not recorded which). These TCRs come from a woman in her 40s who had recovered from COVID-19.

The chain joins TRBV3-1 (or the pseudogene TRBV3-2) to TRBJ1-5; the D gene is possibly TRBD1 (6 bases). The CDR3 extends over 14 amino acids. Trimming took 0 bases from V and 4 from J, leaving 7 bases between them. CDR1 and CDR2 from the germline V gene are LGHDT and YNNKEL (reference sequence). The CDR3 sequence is CASSQDTGNQPQHF. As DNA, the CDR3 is TGTGCCAGCAGCCAAGATACAGGGAATCAGCCCCAGCATTTT.

CDR3: CASSESGTPSSYEQYF. DNA of the CDR3: TGCGCCAGCAGCGAATCCGGGACACCCAGCTCCTACGAGCAGTACTTC. The chain recombines TRBV5-1 with TRBJ2-7; tentative D call: TRBD1 (6 bases). CDR1 SGHRS and CDR2 YFSETQ come from the germline V gene. This CDR3 is 16 amino acids long. Trimming pared 4 bases from V and 0 bases from J, leaving 17 bases between.

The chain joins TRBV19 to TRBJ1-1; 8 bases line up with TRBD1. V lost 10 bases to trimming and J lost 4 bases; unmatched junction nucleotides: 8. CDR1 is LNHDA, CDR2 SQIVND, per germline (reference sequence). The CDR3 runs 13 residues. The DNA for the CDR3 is TGTGCCACACAGGGGGGTCGGTCCACTGAAGCTTTCTTT. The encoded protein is CATQGGRSTEAFF.

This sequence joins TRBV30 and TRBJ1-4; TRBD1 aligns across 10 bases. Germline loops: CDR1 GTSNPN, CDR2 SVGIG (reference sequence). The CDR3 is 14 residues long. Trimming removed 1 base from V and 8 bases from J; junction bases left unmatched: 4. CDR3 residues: CAWSGTGGSEKLFF. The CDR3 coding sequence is TGTGCCTGGAGTGGGACAGGGGGGTCGGAAAAACTGTTTTTT.

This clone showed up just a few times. CDR3 sequence reads: CATLPDRASGNTIYF. The CDR3 DNA sequence: TGTGCCACCCTACCCGACAGAGCCTCTGGAAACACCATATATTTT. V and J are TRBV19 and TRBJ1-3; D is possibly TRBD1 (5 bases). Trimming removed 10 bases from V and 0 bases from J, with 16 bases in between. In germline, CDR1 is LNHDA, CDR2 SQIVND (reference sequence). The CDR3 covers 15 residues.

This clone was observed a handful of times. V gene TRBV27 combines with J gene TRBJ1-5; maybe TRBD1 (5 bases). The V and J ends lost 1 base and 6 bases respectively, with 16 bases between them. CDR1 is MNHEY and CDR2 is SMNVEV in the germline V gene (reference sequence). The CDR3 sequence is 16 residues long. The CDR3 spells CASSLFGRGGAQPQHF. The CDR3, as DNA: TGTGCCAGCAGTTTATTTGGTAGGGGCGGAGCTCAGCCCCAGCATTTT.

In DNA, the CDR3 is TGTGCCAGCAGCGTCGGACAGGGCGGTTCTGGAAACACCATATATTTT. It encodes CASSVGQGGSGNTIYF. The rearrangement joins TRBV13 to TRBJ1-3, with TRBD1 matching over 8 bases. The CDR3 consists of 16 residues. V lost 5 bases, J lost 1 base, and 7 bases stayed unmatched. The germline gives CDR1 PRHDT, CDR2 FYEKMQ (reference sequence).

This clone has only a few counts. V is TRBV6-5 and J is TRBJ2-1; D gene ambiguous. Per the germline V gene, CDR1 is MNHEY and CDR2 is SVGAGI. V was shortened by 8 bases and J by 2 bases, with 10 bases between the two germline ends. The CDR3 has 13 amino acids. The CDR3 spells CASHREAYNEQFF. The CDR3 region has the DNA TGTGCCAGCCACCGAGAGGCCTACAATGAGCAGTTCTTC.

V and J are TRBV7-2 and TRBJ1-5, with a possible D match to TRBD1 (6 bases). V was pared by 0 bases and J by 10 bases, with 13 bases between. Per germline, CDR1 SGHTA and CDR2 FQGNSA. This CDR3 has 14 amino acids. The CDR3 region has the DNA TGTGCCAGCAGCTTAGCGGCAGGGGTGAATCCCCAGCATTTT. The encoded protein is CASSLAAGVNPQHF.

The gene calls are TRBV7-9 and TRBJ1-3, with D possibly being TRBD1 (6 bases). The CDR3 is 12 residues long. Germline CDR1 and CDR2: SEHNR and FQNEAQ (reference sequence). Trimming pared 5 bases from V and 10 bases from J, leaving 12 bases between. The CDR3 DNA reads TGTGCCAGCAGCCAAAACAGGGTAACCATATATTTT. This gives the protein CASSQNRVTIYF.

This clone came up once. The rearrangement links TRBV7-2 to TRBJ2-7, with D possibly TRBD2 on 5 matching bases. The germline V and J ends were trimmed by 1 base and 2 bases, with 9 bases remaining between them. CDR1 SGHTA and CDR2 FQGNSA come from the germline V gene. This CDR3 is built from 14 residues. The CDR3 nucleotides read TGTGCCAGCAGCTTAGGGGGAGCAACCTACGAGCAGTACTTC. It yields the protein CASSLGGATYEQYF.

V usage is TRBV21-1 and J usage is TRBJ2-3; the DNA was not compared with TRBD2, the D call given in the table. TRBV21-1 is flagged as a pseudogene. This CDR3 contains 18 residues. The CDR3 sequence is CASSIFRLARVGADTQYF. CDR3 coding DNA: TGTGCCAGCAGCATTTTTCGACTAGCACGAGTGGGGGCAGATACGCAGTATTTT.

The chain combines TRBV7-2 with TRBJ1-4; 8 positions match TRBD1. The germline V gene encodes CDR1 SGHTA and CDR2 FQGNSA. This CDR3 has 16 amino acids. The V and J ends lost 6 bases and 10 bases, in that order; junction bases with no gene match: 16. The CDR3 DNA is TGTGCCAGCAGGCCCCCGGACAGGGAGTCCCTGGGAAAACTGTTTTTT. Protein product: CASRPPDRESLGKLFF.

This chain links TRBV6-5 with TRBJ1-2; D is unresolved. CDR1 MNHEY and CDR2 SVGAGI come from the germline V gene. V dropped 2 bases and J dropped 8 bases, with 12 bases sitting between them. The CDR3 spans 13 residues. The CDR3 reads CASSYGSREGYTF. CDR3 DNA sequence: TGTGCCAGCAGTTACGGGTCAAGGGAGGGCTACACCTTC.

CDR3 coding DNA: TGCGCCAGCAGTGAGTCGATAGGGGCCAATGAAAAACTGTTTTTT. It translates to CASSESIGANEKLFF. V and J are TRBV10-2 and TRBJ1-4; TRBD1 might be the D (5 bases). Trimming pared 0 bases from V and 5 bases from J, leaving 10 bases between. This CDR3 is built from 15 residues. Germline V gene lookup returns CDR1 WSHSY and CDR2 SAAADI.

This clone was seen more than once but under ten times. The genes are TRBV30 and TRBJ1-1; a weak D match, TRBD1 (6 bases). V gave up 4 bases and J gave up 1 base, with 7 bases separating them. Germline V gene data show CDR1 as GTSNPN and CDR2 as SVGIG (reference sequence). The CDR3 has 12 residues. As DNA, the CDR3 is TGTGCCTGGACAGGGGAGAACACTGAAGCTTTCTTT. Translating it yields CAWTGENTEAFF.

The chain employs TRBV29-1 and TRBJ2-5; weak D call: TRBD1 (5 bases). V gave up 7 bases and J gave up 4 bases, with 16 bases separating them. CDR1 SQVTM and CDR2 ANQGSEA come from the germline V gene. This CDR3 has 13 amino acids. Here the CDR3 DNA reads TGCAGCGCTCAGGGTTCAGGCGCAGAGACCCAGTACTTC. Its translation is CSAQGSGAETQYF.

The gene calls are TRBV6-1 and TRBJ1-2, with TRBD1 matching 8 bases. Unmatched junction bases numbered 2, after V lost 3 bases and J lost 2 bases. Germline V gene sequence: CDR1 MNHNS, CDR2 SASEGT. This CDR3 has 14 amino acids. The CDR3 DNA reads TGTGCCAGCAGTGAGGACAGGGAAAACTATGGCTACACCTTC. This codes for CASSEDRENYGYTF.